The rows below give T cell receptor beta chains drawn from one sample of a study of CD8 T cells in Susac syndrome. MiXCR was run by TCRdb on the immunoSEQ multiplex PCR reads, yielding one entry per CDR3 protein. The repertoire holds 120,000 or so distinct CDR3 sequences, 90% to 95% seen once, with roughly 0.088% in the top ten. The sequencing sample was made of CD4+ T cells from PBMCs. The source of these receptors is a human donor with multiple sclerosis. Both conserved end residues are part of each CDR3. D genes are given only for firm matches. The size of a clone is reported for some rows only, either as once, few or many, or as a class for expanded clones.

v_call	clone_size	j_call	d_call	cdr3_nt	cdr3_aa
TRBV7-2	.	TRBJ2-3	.	TGTGCCAGCAGCTTAGCGGGGGGATACACAGATACGCAGTATTTT	CASSLAGGYTDTQYF
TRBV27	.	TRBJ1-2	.	TGTGCCAGCAGTTTCAGCCTCGCGCTAGGTGGCTACACCTTC	CASSFSLALGGYTF
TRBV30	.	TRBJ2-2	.	TGTGCCTGGGTCAACACCGGGGAGCTGTTTTTT	CAWVNTGELFF
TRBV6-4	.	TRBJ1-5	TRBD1	TGTGCCAGCAGTGTGACCTCAGGGGGCGGTCAGCCCCAGCATTTT	CASSVTSGGGQPQHF
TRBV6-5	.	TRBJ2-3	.	TGTGCCAGCAGTTACTCGACACCTAGCACAGATACGCAGTATTTT	CASSYSTPSTDTQYF
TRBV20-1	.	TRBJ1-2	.	TGCAGTGCTACTGGGGGGGGTATAATCTATGGCTACACCTTC	CSATGGGIIYGYTF
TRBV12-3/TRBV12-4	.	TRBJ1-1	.	TGTGCCAGCAGCCCTCAGACAGCCTCTGAGGACTTT	CASSPQTASEDF
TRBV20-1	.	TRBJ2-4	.	TGCAGTGCCACGACAGCTATAGCCAAAAACATTCAGTACTTC	CSATTAIAKNIQYF
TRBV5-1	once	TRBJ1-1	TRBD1	TGCGCCAGCAGCTTGGCCGGAGACAGGGGGCTCGCTTTCTTT	CASSLAGDRGLAFF
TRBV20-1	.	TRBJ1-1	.	TGCAGTGCTAACCAGGTGGGCACTGAAGCTTTCTTT	CSANQVGTEAFF
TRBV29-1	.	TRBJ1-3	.	TGCAGCGTTGACTCATGGGAGGCCTCTGGAAACACCATATATTTT	CSVDSWEASGNTIYF
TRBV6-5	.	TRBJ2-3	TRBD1	TGTGCCAGCAGTTACTCGACAGGGGGAGAGGCAGATACGCAGTATTTT	CASSYSTGGEADTQYF
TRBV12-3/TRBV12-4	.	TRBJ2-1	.	TGTGCCAGCAGGAGGCATGGGGCTAGTTGGGGGTCTGAGCAGTTCTTC	CASRRHGASWGSEQFF
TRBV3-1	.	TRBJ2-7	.	TGTGCCAGCAGCTCCCGGGGGTCCTCCTACGAGCAGTACTTC	CASSSRGSSYEQYF
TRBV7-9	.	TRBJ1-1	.	TGTGCCAGCAGCCCCCTAGTCACTGAAGCTTTCTTT	CASSPLVTEAFF
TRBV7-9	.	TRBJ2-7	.	TGTGCCAGCAGCTTAGGGGCAGGGAGCTACGAGCAGTACTTC	CASSLGAGSYEQYF
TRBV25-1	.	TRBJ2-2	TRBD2	TGTGCCAGCTCCCGGGAAGCGGGGGACTACGGGGAGCTGTTTTTT	CASSREAGDYGELFF
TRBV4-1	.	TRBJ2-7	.	TGCGCCAGCAGCCAACCTCTGAGTCACTACGAGCAGTACTTC	CASSQPLSHYEQYF
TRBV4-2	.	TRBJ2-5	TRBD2	TGTGCCAGCAGCCAGGGAAATGGCGGGGGTCTAGTCCAAGAGACCCAGTACTTC	CASSQGNGGGLVQETQYF
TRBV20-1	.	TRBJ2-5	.	TGCAGTGCTAGAGTGGTTGGGGGAGAGACCCAGTACTTC	CSARVVGGETQYF
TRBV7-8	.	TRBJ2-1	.	TGTGCCAGCAGCTTAACCGACCTCCGGAACAATGAGCAGTTCTTC	CASSLTDLRNNEQFF
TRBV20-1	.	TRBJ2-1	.	TGCAGTGCTATCATCGCTGGGGGACTTCATAATGAGCAGTTCTTC	CSAIIAGGLHNEQFF
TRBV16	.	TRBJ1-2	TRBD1	TGTGCCAGCAGGCGAGGACAGGGGGCAACCTATGGCTACACCTTC	CASRRGQGATYGYTF
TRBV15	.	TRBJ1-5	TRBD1	TGTGCCACCAGCAGAGGGACAGGGGTACTTCAGCCCCAGCATTTT	CATSRGTGVLQPQHF
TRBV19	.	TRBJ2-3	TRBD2	TGTGCCAGTAGTAGTCCTAGCGGGGGCTCAGATACGCAGTATTTT	CASSSPSGGSDTQYF
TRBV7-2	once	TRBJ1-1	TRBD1	TGTGCCAGCAGCTCGGCAGGGGGAGGCACTGAAGCTTTCTTT	CASSSAGGGTEAFF
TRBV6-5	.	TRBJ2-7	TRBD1	TGTGCCAGCAGTTACTCCGGACAGGGGGCTGACGAGCAGTACTTC	CASSYSGQGADEQYF
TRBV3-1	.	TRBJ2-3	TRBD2	TGTGCCAGCAGACCAACACTTATAGCGGGGGGATCTAGCACAGATACGCAGTATTTT	CASRPTLIAGGSSTDTQYF
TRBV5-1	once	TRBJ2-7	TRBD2	TGCGCCAGCAGCCACGGGACTAGCGGGGGAGCCTACGAGCAGTACTTC	CASSHGTSGGAYEQYF
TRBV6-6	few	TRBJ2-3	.	TGTGCCAGCAGTTACTCTTCTGATACGCAGTATTTT	CASSYSSDTQYF
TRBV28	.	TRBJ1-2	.	TGTGCCAGCAGAATACCTGGATCTGGCTACACCTTC	CASRIPGSGYTF
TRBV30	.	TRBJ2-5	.	TGTGCCTGGAGTGTAGGGGAGACCCAGTACTTC	CAWSVGETQYF
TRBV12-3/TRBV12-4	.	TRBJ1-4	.	TGTGCCAGCACCCGCAATCCAAAACGGGGTGAAAAACTGTTTTTT	CASTRNPKRGEKLFF
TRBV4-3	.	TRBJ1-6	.	TGCGCCAGCAGCCAAGATCATGAGGGGCCGGCACCCCTCCACTTT	CASSQDHEGPAPLHF
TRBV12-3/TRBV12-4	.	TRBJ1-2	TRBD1	TGTGCCAGCAGAACAGGGGGCTCTAACTATGGCTACACCTTC	CASRTGGSNYGYTF
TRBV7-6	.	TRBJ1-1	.	TGTGCCAGCAGCTTAGCGCGACGACAGGCGAGGGGGAACACTGAAGCTTTCTTT	CASSLARRQARGNTEAFF
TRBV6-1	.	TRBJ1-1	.	TGTGCCAGCAGATCTCTCAGGACAGAAGCTTTCTTT	CASRSLRTEAFF
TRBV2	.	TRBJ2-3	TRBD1	TGTGCCAGCATGGCAGGGGGTAGCACAGATACGCAGTATTTT	CASMAGGSTDTQYF
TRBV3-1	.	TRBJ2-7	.	TGTGCCAGCAGCCAAGGAAGGTTCGGGGGTGGGCAGTACTTC	CASSQGRFGGGQYF
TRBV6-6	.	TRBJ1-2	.	TGTGCCAGCAGTTACTTGGGAGAAGTTACTGATGGCTACACCTTC	CASSYLGEVTDGYTF
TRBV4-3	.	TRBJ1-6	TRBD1	TGCGCCAGCAGCCAGGGACAGGGGGGATCACCCCTCCACTTT	CASSQGQGGSPLHF
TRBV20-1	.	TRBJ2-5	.	TGCAGTGCAGGAACGGGGCAGCATAACCAAGAGACCCAGTACTTC	CSAGTGQHNQETQYF
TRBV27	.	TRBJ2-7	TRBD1	TGTGCCAGCAGTTTATCAGCCCGTGACAGGGGCTACGAGCAGTACTTC	CASSLSARDRGYEQYF
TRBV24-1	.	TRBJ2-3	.	TGTGCCACCAGTGGCGGGCGGGAAGTCGGAGATACGCAGTATTTT	CATSGGREVGDTQYF
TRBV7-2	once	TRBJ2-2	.	TGTGCCAGCAGCTTAGTACTGGGATTAAACACCGGGGAGCTGTTTTTT	CASSLVLGLNTGELFF